A single sample gave rise to the 2 T cell receptor beta chains below, sequenced in a study of tissue T cells after allogeneic stem cell transplantation. The sample's time point: mouse harvest day 7 after allogeneic transplant. The graft held 10^6 splenic CD5+ T cells and 10^7 T-cell-depleted bone marrow cells. Data came from immunoSEQ multiplex PCR; TCRdb stores just in-frame clones and leaves some out. This table holds 8,000 to 9,000 clones, 35% to 50% found once. Source material: skin. These receptors came from a female BALB/c mouse given C57BL/6 T cells with graft-versus-host disease after an allogeneic hematopoietic cell transplant.

This clone is medium-sized by share. These gene names are mouse names. The observed sequence ends 1 residue before the CDR3 terminus, with the missing tail filled in from the germline J gene. The chain carries TRBV23 and TRBJ1-3. The CDR3 is 13 amino acids. Germline loops: CDR1 KGHTA, CDR2 FQNQQP. Here the CDR3 reads CSSRGNSGNTLYF. The DNA read from the CDR3 is TGCTCCAGCAGGGGGAATTCTGGAAATACGCTCTAT. Drawing the rest from reference TRBV23 and TRBJ1-3, the complete variable domain is DAAVTQKPRYLIKMKGQEAEMKCIPEKGHTAVFWYQQKQSKELKFLIYFQNQQPLDQIDMVKERFSAVCPSSSLCSLGIRTCEAEDSALYLCSSRGNSGNTLYFGEGSRLIVV.

Notes on this clone: Germline and genes here are mouse. Read coverage stops 1 residue before the CDR3 terminus; the germline J gene supplies the remainder. The chain couples TRBV13-3 to TRBJ2-1; TRBD2 agrees at 11 bases. The J segment lost 1 base and the V segment lost 7 bases, leaving 1 base of the junction unmatched. Germline CDR1 is NNHDY and CDR2 is SYVADS. The CDR3 has 14 residues. CDR3: CASGTGGNYAEQFF. The sequenced CDR3 bases are TGTGCCAGCGGGACTGGGGGAAACTATGCTGAGCAGTTC.